This TCR beta chain was retrieved from a study of T cells in Graves' hyperthyroidism and ophthalmopathy. Amplified TCR beta CDR3 regions came from RNA transcripts. TCR CDR3 underwent first-round RT-PCR with the HTBI primer set. MiXCR, run by TCRdb on the multiplex PCR reads, gives a single entry per CDR3 protein. Here the sample spans 750,000 to 900,000 distinct CDR3 sequences, about 38% being singletons. Trimming left V 6 bases short and J 4 bases short, with 10 bases between. Per the germline V gene, CDR1 is SQVTM and CDR2 is ANQGSEA. The CDR3 length is 13 residues. The sequence was obtained from a young man with Graves' hyperthyroidism. This chain connects TRBV29-1 to TRBJ2-6; no reliable D call. Sequencing was done on a sample of blood. For the CDR3, the DNA is TGCAGCGTCGGCAGCAGGGGGGCCAACGTCCTGACTTTC. It is translated as CSVGSRGANVLTF.